This entry is about one TCR beta chain. Its antigen is unknown. The conserved phenylalanine or tryptophan normally closing the CDR3 is absent here, so this likely arose from a read error. These data are taken from a study of CD8 T cells in Susac syndrome (dated by TCRdb to the late 2010s). About the investigation overall: Whether CD8+ T cell activation and differentiation in Susac syndrome was antigen driven was tested using repertoire sequencing. The clonality of the CD8+ T cell repertoire was compared across over 9 healthy donors, some 14 Susac syndrome patients and around 16 multiple sclerosis patients. What the research found in general, with its limitations: The number of individuals in the TCR sequencing and HLA analysis was acknowledged as relatively small.

High-throughput TCR beta sequencing profiled peripheral blood CD8+ and CD4+ T cells from healthy donors, Susac syndrome patients and multiple sclerosis patients. Treatment-naive patients with stable or active relapsing-remitting disease fulfilling revised McDonald criteria were used as multiple sclerosis controls. Bulk CD8+ and CD4+ T cells were purified by magnetic negative isolation, whereas CD8+ TEMRA cells were enriched by FACS. Blood was drawn into EDTA tubes, processed within 24 hours, and PBMCs were isolated by density gradient centrifugation. PBMCs intended for TCR sequencing were cryopreserved in liquid nitrogen and thawed later in a water bath at 37 degrees C. A purity of at least 90% was achieved for sorted or isolated CD4+, CD8+ and CD8+ TEMRA cells. RNA was extracted using the RNeasy kit, and roughly 0.5 to 1 microgram was reverse transcribed with random hexamers. The immunoSEQ multiplex PCR assay, which covers 54 Vbeta and 13 Jbeta segments, was used to amplify TCR beta CDR3 regions. To correct PCR amplification bias, a synthetic template baseline was used for both primer optimization and computational correction. From the authors' description of their analysis: Only productive sequences were kept, with reads annotated to V, D and J genes according to IMGT and analyzed in immunoSEQ Analyzer. To calculate clonality, Shannon entropy was normalized by log2 of the number of productive unique sequences and then subtracted from one. For each patient and control, public and private clones were evaluated among the 100 most prevalent clones. Clones were defined as Susac-specific when absent from the healthy and MS cohorts, from some 1,100 published viral clones and from other ImmuneACCESS disease sequences. The raw public reads went through TCRdb reprocessing: fastp at Q25, MiXCR clone calling, in-frame beta chains kept. Merged by CDR3 protein, the rows form single entries marked with the most common genes and DNA. TCRdb assigned the V and J calls; the authors' analysis was not used. The sample has 100,000 to 150,000 distinct CDR3 sequences on record, 80% of them singletons. Roughly 0.53% of the sample is held by the ten biggest clonotypes.

The TCR was taken from a human donor with multiple sclerosis. Source material: CD8+ T cells from PBMCs.

The CDR3 reads as follows: CASSYKARPDTQYL. The nucleotides read TGTGCCAGCAGCTATAAGGCACGGCCAGATACGCAGTATCTT. This chain is built from TRBV27 and TRBJ2-3; a confident D gene designation cannot be given. 14 amino acids form the CDR3, both terminal residues included. The CDR3 DNA has 42 bases and is translated from base 1. V and J are truncated by 6 bases and 4 bases respectively, leaving an intervening sequence of 14 bases. CDR1 and CDR2 are read off the germline V gene (reference sequence) as MNHEY and SMNVEV.